This entry lists 8 T cell receptor beta chains sequenced from one sample in a study of cytomegalovirus exposure and HLA in healthy donors. PCR primers comprised 60 Vbeta and 13 Jbeta primers. Sequencing was performed with immunoSEQ multiplex PCR; in TCRdb, only in-frame clones are kept and a portion is missing. The table has fewer than 120,000 clones, around four fifths seen once. Source material: PBMCs. Receptors were obtained from a man aged 30 to 39 in good health and CMV-seropositive.

The chain carries TRBV6-5 and TRBJ2-5; TRBD2 is a possible D gene (7 bases). Trimming removed 0 bases at V and 7 bases at J, with 12 bases between. This CDR3 is built from 14 residues. Germline assignment: CDR1 MNHEY and CDR2 SVGAGI. DNA of the CDR3: TGTGCCAGCAGTTACTCGAGGGGGGAGGGGACCCAGTACTTC. Protein: CASSYSRGEGTQYF.

The gene calls are TRBV11-2 and TRBJ2-2; D is perhaps TRBD1 (7 bases). The length of the CDR3 is 15 residues. Germline lookup yields CDR1 SGHAT and CDR2 FQNNGV. V lost 5 bases, J lost 4 bases, and 14 bases lay in between. The CDR3 nucleotides are TGTGCCAGCAGCCCGGGGGACAGCAGCACCGGGGAGCTGTTTTTT. Its protein is CASSPGDSSTGELFF.

The chain carries TRBV19 and TRBJ2-1, with 11 bases fitting TRBD2. Germline CDR1 reads LNHDA; CDR2 reads SQIVND (reference sequence). The CDR3 is 15 amino acids. Losses at the gene ends were 7 bases for V and 6 bases for J; bases not matched to a gene: 8. The CDR3 loop reads CASTPGTSGGNEQFF. The CDR3 nucleotides are TGTGCCAGTACCCCCGGGACTAGCGGAGGCAATGAGCAGTTCTTC.

This clone was found once. V is TRBV5-5 and J is TRBJ2-4; D is unclear. Germline values: CDR1 SGHKS, CDR2 YYEKEE (reference sequence). CDR3 size: 16 residues. V was trimmed by 1 base and J by 1 base, leaving 12 bases between them. The CDR3 nucleotides are TGTGCCAGCAGCTTGTGGCCCGCCGGGGCCAAAAACATTCAGTACTTC. It codes for CASSLWPAGAKNIQYF.

Turning to this clone: The junction departs from the called germline gene at one end, perhaps through a read error. The chain uses TRBV9 and TRBJ2-5; D gene ambiguous. The J call is doubtful: the DNA matches TRBJ2-7 better. Germline values: CDR1 SGDLS, CDR2 YYNGEE. This CDR3 has 13 residues. CDR3: CASSVSFSHEQYF. CDR3 coding DNA: TGTGCCAGCAGCGTCTCCTTCTCCCACGAGCAGTACTTC.

In this sample, this clone turned up once. V usage is TRBV5-1 and J usage is TRBJ2-1; 11 nucleotides align to TRBD2. From germline, CDR1 is SGHRS and CDR2 YFSETQ. V was clipped by 3 bases and J by 8 bases; unmatched bases: 13. CDR3 length equals 17 residues. CDR3 loop: CASSWGGVAGGHYEQFF. DNA for the CDR3: TGCGCCAGCAGCTGGGGCGGGGTAGCGGGGGGGCACTATGAGCAGTTCTTC.

This chain connects TRBV2 to TRBJ1-6; 9 positions agree with TRBD1. Germline lookup yields CDR1 SNHLY and CDR2 FYNNEI. The CDR3 covers 15 residues. After removal of 4 bases from V and 9 bases from J, the junction contained 7 bases not matched to a gene. CDR3 nucleotide sequence: TGTGCCAGCAGTGCGACAGGGGGTTATGGTTCACCCCTCCACTTT. It codes for CASSATGGYGSPLHF.

CDR3 residues: CASSFNWGGTPLHF. As DNA, the CDR3 is TGTGCCAGCAGTTTCAACTGGGGAGGGACACCCCTCCACTTT. The rearrangement joins TRBV27 to TRBJ1-6; D uncertain. The germline gives CDR1 MNHEY, CDR2 SMNVEV (reference sequence). Trimming shortened V by 3 bases and J by 11 bases, and 14 bases separated the two germline ends. The CDR3 has 14 amino acids.